Presented here are 19 T cell receptor beta chains from one specimen sequenced in a study of vaccination and CD4 T cells after COVID-19. Scientists ran DNA taken from cultured CD4+ T cells through the Oncomine TCR Beta short-read assay for sequencing. MiXCR, run by TCRdb on the PCR reads, gives a single entry per CDR3 protein. Among about 12,000 distinct CDR3 sequences listed, approximately 69% were seen once. Indicated treatment: approximately 9-day PBMC culture with coronavirus spike peptide pools or control peptides (ViraFEST assay). Antigens for these TCRs are unknown. Sequences were obtained from CD4+ T cells from blood, cultured in vitro. The receptor source for this set is a human donor who had recovered from COVID-19.

This rearrangement joins TRBV6-5 to TRBJ1-2; D is undetermined. CDR1 and CDR2 from the germline V gene are MNHEY and SVGAGI. The germline V and J ends were trimmed by 2 bases and 7 bases, with 20 bases remaining between them. CDR3 length: 16 residues. The CDR3 is CASSYDGFGSFSGYTF. CDR3 coding DNA: TGTGCCAGCAGTTACGATGGGTTTGGCTCCTTCAGTGGCTACACCTTC.

The chain has TRBV6-2 or TRBV6-3 and TRBJ1-5; D remains unclear. The CDR3 covers 16 residues. The V gene's germline CDR1 is MNHEY and CDR2 SVGEGT. Trimming took off 4 bases at V and 2 bases at J, with 15 bases between the two ends. The CDR3 spells CASSSSTGRRNQPQHF. The CDR3 bases are TGTGCCAGCAGTTCTTCCACCGGGAGGCGCAATCAGCCCCAGCATTTT.

CDR3 DNA: TGTGCCAGCAGCTATGGAGGAAGGAGCTCCTACGAGCAGTACTTC. Translating gives CASSYGGRSSYEQYF. V gene TRBV7-2 combines with J gene TRBJ2-7; D might be TRBD2 (5 bases). The CDR3 has 15 amino acids. Between the trimmed V and J ends, which lost 4 bases and 0 bases, there was a span of 13 bases. CDR1 SGHTA and CDR2 FQGNSA come from the germline V gene.

The chain has TRBV7-2 and TRBJ1-1; possible D gene TRBD1, 5 bases. The V gene's germline CDR1 is SGHTA and CDR2 FQGNSA. The CDR3 sequence is 14 residues long. Trimming removed 1 base at V and 6 bases at J, with 12 bases between. The CDR3 sequence: CASSLGGGVPEAFF. The CDR3 region has the DNA TGTGCCAGCAGCTTAGGCGGGGGGGTGCCTGAAGCTTTCTTT.

This chain uses TRBV7-9 with TRBJ1-5; the match to TRBD1 covers 10 bases. This CDR3 comprises 15 residues. Germline V gene data show CDR1 as SEHNR and CDR2 as FQNEAQ (reference sequence). The J segment lost 2 bases and the V segment lost 5 bases, leaving 3 bases of the junction unmatched. This CDR3 reads CASSRQGAGNQPQHF. The CDR3, as DNA: TGTGCCAGCAGCCGACAGGGGGCTGGCAATCAGCCCCAGCATTTT. Using reference TRBV7-9 and TRBJ1-5 for the parts outside the CDR3, the full variable domain is DTGVSQNPRHKITKRGQNVTFRCDPISEHNRLYWYRQTLGQGPEFLTYFQNEAQLEKSRLLSDRFSAERPKGSFSTLEIQRTEQGDSAMYLCASSRQGAGNQPQHFGDGTRLSIL.

The chain couples TRBV12-5 to TRBJ1-2; D perhaps matches TRBD1 (6 bases). The ends were cut back, 6 bases at V and 7 bases at J, with 18 bases in the middle. CDR3 length: 14 residues. Germline assignment: CDR1 LGHNT and CDR2 FRNRAP. In DNA form, the CDR3 reads TGTGCTAGTGGCGACACGCCGGGGGCTGGTGGCTACACCTTC. Translated: CASGDTPGAGGYTF.

The rearrangement links TRBV18 to TRBJ2-7; TRBD2 matches 8 bases. In germline, CDR1 is KGHSH, CDR2 LQKENI. This CDR3 spans 15 amino acids. Losses at the gene ends were 0 bases for V and 5 bases for J; bases not matched to a gene: 6. CDR3 nucleotide sequence: TGTGCCAGCTCACCACCTTCCGGGAGGGGGAACGAGCAGTACTTC. Translating gives CASSPPSGRGNEQYF.

This clonotype was observed once. The rearrangement links TRBV6-4 to TRBJ2-7; 10 bases align to TRBD2. CDR1 and CDR2 (germline): MRHNA, SNTAGT. V shed 5 bases, J shed 2 bases, and the junction held 3 bases outside the gene matches. The CDR3 is 14 residues long. DNA of the CDR3: TGTGCCAGCAGTCAGCGGGAGGGCCCCTACGAGCAGTACTTC. Protein: CASSQREGPYEQYF.

J is TRBJ2-5 and V is TRBV28; D may be TRBD1 (5 bases). Germline V gives CDR1 MDHEN, CDR2 SYDVKM. V gave up 5 bases and J gave up 7 bases, with 8 bases separating them. This CDR3 is built from 11 residues. CDR3 sequence (DNA): TGTGCCAGCAGTCTCCAGGGGACCCAGTACTTC. It codes for CASSLQGTQYF. The whole variable domain, filled in from reference TRBV28 and TRBJ2-5, reads DVKVTQSSRYLVKRTGEKVFLECVQDMDHENMFWYRQDPGLGLRLIYFSYDVKMKEKGDIPEGYSVSREKKERFSLILESASTNQTSMYLCASSLQGTQYFGPGTRLLVL.

The genes are TRBV7-2 and TRBJ2-3, with a possible D match to TRBD2 (5 bases). There are 15 residues in the CDR3. V was shortened by 0 bases and J by 1 base, with 8 bases between the two germline ends. Looked up from germline, CDR1 is SGHTA and CDR2 is FQGNSA. CDR3 protein: CASSLALSGTDTQYF. CDR3 bases: TGTGCCAGCAGCTTAGCCCTTAGCGGCACAGATACGCAGTATTTT.

This clonotype is labeled large. The V call is TRBV6-1, the J call TRBJ2-1; TRBD2 aligns across 15 bases. In germline, CDR1 is MNHNS, CDR2 SASEGT. This CDR3 is 16 amino acids long. V lost 6 bases and J lost 5; bases outside the gene matches: 5. The CDR3 is CASSRTSGRANNEQFF. The CDR3 DNA follows: TGTGCCAGCAGCCGGACTAGCGGGAGGGCCAACAATGAGCAGTTCTTC.

In this sample, this clonotype turned up a few times. This chain connects TRBV19 to TRBJ2-3; no clear D. Germline loops: CDR1 LNHDA, CDR2 SQIVND (reference sequence). This CDR3 contains 12 residues. The ends were cut back, 4 bases at V and 1 base at J, with 3 bases in the middle. The CDR3 coding sequence is TGTGCCAGTAGTAGGGGCACAGATACGCAGTATTTT. Translation gives CASSRGTDTQYF.

In DNA form, the CDR3 reads TGCAGTGCGCCTGGGACAGGTCCGACTAACTATGGCTACACCTTC. Translation: CSAPGTGPTNYGYTF. The chain recombines TRBV20-1 with TRBJ1-2, with 8 bases aligning to TRBD1. Losses at the gene ends were 6 bases for V and 0 bases for J; bases not matched to a gene: 9. The CDR3 contains 15 residues. The germline CDR1 and CDR2 sequences are DFQATT and SNEGSKA (reference sequence).

This sequence joins TRBV7-2 and TRBJ1-1, with D possibly matching TRBD1 (5 bases). Germline CDR1 reads SGHTA; CDR2 reads FQGNSA. CDR3 length: 16 residues. Trimming pared 3 bases from V and 1 base from J, leaving 15 bases between. The DNA of the CDR3 is TGTGCCAGCAGCTTGGACACGCCCACGTCGAACACTGAAGCTTTCTTT. Amino acid sequence: CASSLDTPTSNTEAFF.

DNA of the CDR3: TGTGCCAGCGGGGGGACCCAGTACTTC. Its protein product is CASGGTQYF. The chain couples TRBV2 to TRBJ2-5; D might be TRBD1 or TRBD2, each matching 5 bases. CDR3 length: 9 residues. Per germline, CDR1 SNHLY and CDR2 FYNNEI. Trimming shortened V by 8 bases and J by 7 bases, and 5 bases separated the two germline ends.

The rearrangement joins TRBV30 to TRBJ2-3; D is possibly TRBD2 (6 bases). The length of the CDR3 is 16 residues. CDR1 is GTSNPN and CDR2 is SVGIG in the germline V gene (reference sequence). Trimming pared 5 bases from V and 0 bases from J, leaving 18 bases between. CDR3 region: CAWGLGETRSTDTQYF. The CDR3 nucleotides read TGTGCCTGGGGGCTTGGAGAGACTAGGAGCACAGATACGCAGTATTTT.

The genes are TRBV20-1 and TRBJ1-6, with TRBD1 matching 8 bases. The CDR3 totals 15 residues. Germline loops: CDR1 DFQATT, CDR2 SNEGSKA (reference sequence). V was pared by 3 bases and J by 7 bases, with 8 bases of the junction left unmatched. DNA for the CDR3: TGCAGTGCTAGCGTAACCGGGACAGGAAATTCACCCCTCCACTTT. Residues: CSASVTGTGNSPLHF.

The chain joins TRBV20-1 to TRBJ1-5, with D perhaps matching TRBD1 (5 bases). The CDR3 contains 16 residues. V dropped 6 bases and J dropped 3 bases, with 21 bases sitting between them. Germline CDR1 and CDR2: DFQATT and SNEGSKA (reference sequence). DNA for the CDR3: TGCAGTGCCAGACGCGCCCTCGGGGCATACAATCAGCCCCAGCATTTT. Protein product: CSARRALGAYNQPQHF.

Concerning this clonotype itself: At one of its ends the junction is not consistent with the germline gene, which may arise from a read error. This chain links TRBV20-1 with TRBJ1-3, with D perhaps TRBD1 (6 bases). The CDR3 is made up of 16 amino acids. CDR1 DFQATT and CDR2 SNEGSKA come from the germline V gene (reference sequence). The CDR3 here is CRARPPRGVSGNTIYF. Written as DNA, the CDR3 is TGCAGAGCTAGACCACCTAGGGGGGTATCCGGAAACACCATATATTTT.